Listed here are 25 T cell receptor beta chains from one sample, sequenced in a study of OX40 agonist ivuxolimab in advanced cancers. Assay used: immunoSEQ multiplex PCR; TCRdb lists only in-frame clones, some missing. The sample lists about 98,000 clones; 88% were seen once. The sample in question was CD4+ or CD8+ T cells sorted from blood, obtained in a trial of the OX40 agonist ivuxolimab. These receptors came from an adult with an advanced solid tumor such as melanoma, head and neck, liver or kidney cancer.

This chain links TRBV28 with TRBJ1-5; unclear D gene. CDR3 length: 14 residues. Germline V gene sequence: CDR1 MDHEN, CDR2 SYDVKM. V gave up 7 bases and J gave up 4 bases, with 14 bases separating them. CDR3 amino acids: CASTGADGNQPQHF. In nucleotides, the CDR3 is TGTGCCAGCACGGGCGCCGATGGGAATCAGCCCCAGCATTTT.

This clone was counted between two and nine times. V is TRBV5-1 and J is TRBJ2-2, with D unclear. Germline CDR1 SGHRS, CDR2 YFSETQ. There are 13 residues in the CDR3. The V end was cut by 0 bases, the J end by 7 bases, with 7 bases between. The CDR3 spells CASSLGTHGELFF. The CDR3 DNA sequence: TGCGCCAGCAGCTTGGGCACTCACGGGGAGCTGTTTTTT.

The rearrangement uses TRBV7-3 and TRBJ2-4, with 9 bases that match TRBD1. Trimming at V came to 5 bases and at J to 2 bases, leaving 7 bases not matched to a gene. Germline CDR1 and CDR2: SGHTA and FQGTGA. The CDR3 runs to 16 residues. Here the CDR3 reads CASSNQTGGSKNIQYF. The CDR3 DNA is TGTGCCAGCAGCAATCAGACAGGGGGGTCCAAAAACATTCAGTACTTC.

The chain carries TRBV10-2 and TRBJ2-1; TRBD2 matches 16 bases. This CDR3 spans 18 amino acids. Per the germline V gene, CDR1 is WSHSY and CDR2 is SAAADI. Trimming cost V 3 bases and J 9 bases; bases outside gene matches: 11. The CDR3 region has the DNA TGCGCCAGCAGTGACTTGCCCGGGACTAGCGGGAGGGCGGGTGAGCAGTTCTTC. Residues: CASSDLPGTSGRAGEQFF.

CDR3 amino acids: CASSQGTIGNQPQHF. Written as DNA, the CDR3 is TGCGCCAGCAGCCAGGGGACTATCGGCAATCAGCCCCAGCATTTT. This sequence joins TRBV4-1 and TRBJ1-5; the D gene is possibly TRBD1 (5 bases). The germline gives CDR1 MGHRA, CDR2 YSYEKL. The CDR3 consists of 15 residues. V was clipped by 3 bases and J by 2 bases, with 11 bases between them.

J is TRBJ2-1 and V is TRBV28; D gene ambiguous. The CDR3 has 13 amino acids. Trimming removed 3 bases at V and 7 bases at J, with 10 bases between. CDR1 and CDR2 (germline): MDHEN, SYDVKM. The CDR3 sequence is CASSFLIGNEQFF. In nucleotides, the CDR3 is TGTGCCAGCAGTTTCCTTATAGGGAATGAGCAGTTCTTC. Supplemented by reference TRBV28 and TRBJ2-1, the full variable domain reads DVKVTQSSRYLVKRTGEKVFLECVQDMDHENMFWYRQDPGLGLRLIYFSYDVKMKEKGDIPEGYSVSREKKERFSLILESASTNQTSMYLCASSFLIGNEQFFGPGTRLTVL.

This CDR3 reads CASSPTGYTDTQYF. In DNA form, the CDR3 reads TGTGCCAGCTCACCTACAGGGTACACAGATACGCAGTATTTT. V gene TRBV18 combines with J gene TRBJ2-3, with D possibly being TRBD1 (6 bases). The CDR3 consists of 14 residues. Germline V gene data show CDR1 as KGHSH and CDR2 as LQKENI. V lost 3 bases and J 2 bases, leaving 9 bases between the germline ends.

In DNA form, the CDR3 reads TGTGCCAGCAGCTCACTTCCGGGAACAGCCCGTGGAAACACCATATATTTT. This codes for CASSSLPGTARGNTIYF. The chain is built from TRBV27 and TRBJ1-3; no clear D. The CDR3 spans 17 residues. Germline V gene sequence: CDR1 MNHEY, CDR2 SMNVEV (reference sequence). V lost 6 bases and J 3 bases, leaving 21 bases between the germline ends.

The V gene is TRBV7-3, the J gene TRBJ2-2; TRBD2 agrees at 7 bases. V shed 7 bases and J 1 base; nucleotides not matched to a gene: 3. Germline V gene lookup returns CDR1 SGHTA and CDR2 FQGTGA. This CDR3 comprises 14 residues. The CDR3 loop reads CASTPGGNTGELFF. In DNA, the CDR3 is TGTGCCAGCACACCGGGAGGGAACACCGGGGAGCTGTTTTTT.

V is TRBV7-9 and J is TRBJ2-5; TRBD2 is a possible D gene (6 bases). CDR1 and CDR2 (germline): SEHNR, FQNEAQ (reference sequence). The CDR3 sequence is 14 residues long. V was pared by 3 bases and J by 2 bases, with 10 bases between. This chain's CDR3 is CASSLGTGQETQYF. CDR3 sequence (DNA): TGTGCCAGCAGCTTGGGGACTGGGCAAGAGACCCAGTACTTC.

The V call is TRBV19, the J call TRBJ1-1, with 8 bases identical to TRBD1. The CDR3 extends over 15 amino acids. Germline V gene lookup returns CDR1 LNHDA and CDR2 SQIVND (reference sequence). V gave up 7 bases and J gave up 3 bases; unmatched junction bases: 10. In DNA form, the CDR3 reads TGTGCCAGTAAGCAGGGGGCCAGCCGAGACACTGAAGCTTTCTTT. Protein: CASKQGASRDTEAFF.

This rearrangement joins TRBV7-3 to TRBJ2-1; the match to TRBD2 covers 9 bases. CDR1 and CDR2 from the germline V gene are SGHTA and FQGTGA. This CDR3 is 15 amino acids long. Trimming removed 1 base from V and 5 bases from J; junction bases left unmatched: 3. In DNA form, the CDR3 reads TGTGCCAGCAGCTTAATTGTAGCGGGAGACAATGAGCAGTTCTTC. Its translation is CASSLIVAGDNEQFF.

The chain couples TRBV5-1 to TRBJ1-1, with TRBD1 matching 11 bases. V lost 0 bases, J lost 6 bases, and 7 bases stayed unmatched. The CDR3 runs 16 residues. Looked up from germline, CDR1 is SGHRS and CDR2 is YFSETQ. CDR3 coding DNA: TGCGCCAGCAGCTTGGCCGGGACAGGGGGAGGATCTGAAGCTTTCTTT. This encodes CASSLAGTGGGSEAFF.

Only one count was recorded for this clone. The CDR3 reads CASSSTKAGAGELFF. The CDR3 DNA is TGTGCCAGCAGCTCAACAAAAGCGGGAGCCGGGGAGCTGTTTTTT. V usage is TRBV7-2 and J usage is TRBJ2-2; 8 nucleotides agree with TRBD2. The CDR3 is made up of 15 amino acids. Trimming at V came to 4 bases and at J to 6 bases, leaving 7 bases not matched to a gene. Germline CDR1 and CDR2: SGHTA and FQGNSA.

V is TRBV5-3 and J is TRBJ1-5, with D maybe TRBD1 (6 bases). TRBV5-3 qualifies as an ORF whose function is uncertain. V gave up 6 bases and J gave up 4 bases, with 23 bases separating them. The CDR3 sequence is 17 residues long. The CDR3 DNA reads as TGTGCCAGAACCGTCTCGCGGTTAGGGGGGCCAAATCAGCCCCAGCATTTT. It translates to CARTVSRLGGPNQPQHF.

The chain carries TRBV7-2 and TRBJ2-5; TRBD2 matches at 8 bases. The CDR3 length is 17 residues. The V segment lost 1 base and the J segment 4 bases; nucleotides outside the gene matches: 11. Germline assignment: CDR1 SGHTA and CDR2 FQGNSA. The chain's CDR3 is CASSLGVGGRSRETQYF. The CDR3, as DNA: TGTGCCAGCAGCTTAGGGGTTGGCGGGAGGAGCCGAGAGACCCAGTACTTC.

CDR3 nucleotides: TGTGCCAGCAGTTCCGACGGACTAGCGGGAAGCGAGCAGTACGTC. As protein: CASSSDGLAGSEQYV. The chain links TRBV27 to TRBJ2-7; TRBD2 aligns across 12 bases. The CDR3 spans 15 residues. Germline values: CDR1 MNHEY, CDR2 SMNVEV (reference sequence). Unmatched junction bases numbered 7, after V lost 4 bases and J lost 6 bases.

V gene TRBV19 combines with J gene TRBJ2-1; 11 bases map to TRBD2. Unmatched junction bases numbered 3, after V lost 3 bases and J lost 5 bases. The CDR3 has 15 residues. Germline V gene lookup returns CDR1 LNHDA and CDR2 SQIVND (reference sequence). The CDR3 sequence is CASSMRLAGNNEQFF. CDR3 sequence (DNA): TGTGCCAGTAGTATGAGACTAGCGGGAAACAATGAGCAGTTCTTC.

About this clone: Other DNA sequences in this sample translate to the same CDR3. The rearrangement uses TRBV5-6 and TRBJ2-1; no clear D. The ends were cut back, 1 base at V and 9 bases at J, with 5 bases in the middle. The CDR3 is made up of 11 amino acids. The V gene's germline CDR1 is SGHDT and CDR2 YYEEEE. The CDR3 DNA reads TGTGCCAGCAGCTTGTCTGGTGAGCAGTTCTTC. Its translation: CASSLSGEQFF.

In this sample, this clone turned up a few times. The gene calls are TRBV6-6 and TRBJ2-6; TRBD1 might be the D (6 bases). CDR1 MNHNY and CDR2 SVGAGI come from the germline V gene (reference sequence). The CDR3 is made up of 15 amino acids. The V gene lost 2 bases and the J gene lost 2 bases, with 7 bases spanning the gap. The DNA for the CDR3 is TGTGCCAGCAGTTACAAGGGGGCTGGGGCCAACGTCCTGACTTTC. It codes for CASSYKGAGANVLTF.

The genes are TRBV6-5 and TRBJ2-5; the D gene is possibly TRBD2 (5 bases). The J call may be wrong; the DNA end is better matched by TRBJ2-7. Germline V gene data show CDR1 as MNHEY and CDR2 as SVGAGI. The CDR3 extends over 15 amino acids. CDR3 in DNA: TGTGCCAGCAGACCTAGCCAGAGGCCCAGGTACGAGCAGTACTTC. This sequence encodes CASRPSQRPRYEQYF.

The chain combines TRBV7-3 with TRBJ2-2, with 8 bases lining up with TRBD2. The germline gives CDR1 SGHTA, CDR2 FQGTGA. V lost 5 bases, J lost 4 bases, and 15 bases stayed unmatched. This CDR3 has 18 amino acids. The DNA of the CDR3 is TGTGCCAGCAGCCCTTACCCCGATCCCGGGACTAGCACCGGGGAGCTGTTTTTT. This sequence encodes CASSPYPDPGTSTGELFF.

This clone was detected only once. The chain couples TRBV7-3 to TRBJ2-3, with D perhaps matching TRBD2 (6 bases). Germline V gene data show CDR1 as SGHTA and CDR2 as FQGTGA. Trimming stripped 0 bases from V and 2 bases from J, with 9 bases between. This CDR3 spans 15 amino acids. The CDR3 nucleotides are TGTGCCAGCAGCTTAACTAGCGGCCCCACAGATACGCAGTATTTT. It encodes CASSLTSGPTDTQYF.

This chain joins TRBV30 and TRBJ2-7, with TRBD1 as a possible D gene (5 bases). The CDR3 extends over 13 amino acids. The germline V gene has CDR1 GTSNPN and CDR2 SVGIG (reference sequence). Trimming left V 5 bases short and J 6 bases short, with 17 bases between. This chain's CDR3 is CAWGQDQTGEQYF. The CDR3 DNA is TGTGCCTGGGGACAAGACCAAACGGGCGAGCAGTACTTC.

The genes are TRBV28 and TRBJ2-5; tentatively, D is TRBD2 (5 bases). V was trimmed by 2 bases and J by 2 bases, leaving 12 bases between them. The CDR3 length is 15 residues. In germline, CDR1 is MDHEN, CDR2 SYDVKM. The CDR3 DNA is TGTGCCAGCAGTTTACTGGGTCCGGGACAAGAGACCCAGTACTTC. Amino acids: CASSLLGPGQETQYF.